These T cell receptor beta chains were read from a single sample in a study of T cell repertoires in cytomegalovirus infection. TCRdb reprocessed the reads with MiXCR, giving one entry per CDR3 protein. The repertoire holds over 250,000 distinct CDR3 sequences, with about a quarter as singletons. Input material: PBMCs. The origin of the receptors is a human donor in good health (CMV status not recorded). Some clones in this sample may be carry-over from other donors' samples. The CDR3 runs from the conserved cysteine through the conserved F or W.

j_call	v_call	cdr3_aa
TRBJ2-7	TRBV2	CASSEGGRGYYEQYF
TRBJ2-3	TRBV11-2	CASSLVGVVADTQYF
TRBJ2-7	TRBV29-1	CSVRGTPRGETYEQYF
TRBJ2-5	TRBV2	CASRPEETQYF
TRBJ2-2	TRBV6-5	CASSSLSGSTGELFF
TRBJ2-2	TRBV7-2	CASSLDGLAGANTGELFF
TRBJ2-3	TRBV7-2	CASSSPPGRAGGADTQYF
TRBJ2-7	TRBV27	CASARQGAHEQYF
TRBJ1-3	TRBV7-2	CASSSGNTIYF
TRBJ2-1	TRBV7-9	CASNDRVVGEQFF
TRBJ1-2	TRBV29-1	CSALGQGQGSGYTF